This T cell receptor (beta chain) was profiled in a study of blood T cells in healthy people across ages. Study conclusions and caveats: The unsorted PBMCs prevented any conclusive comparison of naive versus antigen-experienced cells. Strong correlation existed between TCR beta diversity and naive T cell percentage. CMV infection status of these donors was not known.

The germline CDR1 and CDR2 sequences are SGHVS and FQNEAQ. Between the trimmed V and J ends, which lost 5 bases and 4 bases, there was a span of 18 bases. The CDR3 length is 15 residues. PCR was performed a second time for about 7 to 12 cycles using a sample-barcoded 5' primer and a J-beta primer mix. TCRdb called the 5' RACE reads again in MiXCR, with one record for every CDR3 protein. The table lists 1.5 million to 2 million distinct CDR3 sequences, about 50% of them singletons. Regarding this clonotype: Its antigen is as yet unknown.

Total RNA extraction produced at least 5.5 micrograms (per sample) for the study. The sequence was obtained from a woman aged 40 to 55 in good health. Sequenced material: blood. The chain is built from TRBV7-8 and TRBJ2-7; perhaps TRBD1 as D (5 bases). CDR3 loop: CASSPQGVGVYEQYF. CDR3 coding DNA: TGTGCCAGCAGCCCCCAGGGCGTAGGGGTATACGAGCAGTACTTC.